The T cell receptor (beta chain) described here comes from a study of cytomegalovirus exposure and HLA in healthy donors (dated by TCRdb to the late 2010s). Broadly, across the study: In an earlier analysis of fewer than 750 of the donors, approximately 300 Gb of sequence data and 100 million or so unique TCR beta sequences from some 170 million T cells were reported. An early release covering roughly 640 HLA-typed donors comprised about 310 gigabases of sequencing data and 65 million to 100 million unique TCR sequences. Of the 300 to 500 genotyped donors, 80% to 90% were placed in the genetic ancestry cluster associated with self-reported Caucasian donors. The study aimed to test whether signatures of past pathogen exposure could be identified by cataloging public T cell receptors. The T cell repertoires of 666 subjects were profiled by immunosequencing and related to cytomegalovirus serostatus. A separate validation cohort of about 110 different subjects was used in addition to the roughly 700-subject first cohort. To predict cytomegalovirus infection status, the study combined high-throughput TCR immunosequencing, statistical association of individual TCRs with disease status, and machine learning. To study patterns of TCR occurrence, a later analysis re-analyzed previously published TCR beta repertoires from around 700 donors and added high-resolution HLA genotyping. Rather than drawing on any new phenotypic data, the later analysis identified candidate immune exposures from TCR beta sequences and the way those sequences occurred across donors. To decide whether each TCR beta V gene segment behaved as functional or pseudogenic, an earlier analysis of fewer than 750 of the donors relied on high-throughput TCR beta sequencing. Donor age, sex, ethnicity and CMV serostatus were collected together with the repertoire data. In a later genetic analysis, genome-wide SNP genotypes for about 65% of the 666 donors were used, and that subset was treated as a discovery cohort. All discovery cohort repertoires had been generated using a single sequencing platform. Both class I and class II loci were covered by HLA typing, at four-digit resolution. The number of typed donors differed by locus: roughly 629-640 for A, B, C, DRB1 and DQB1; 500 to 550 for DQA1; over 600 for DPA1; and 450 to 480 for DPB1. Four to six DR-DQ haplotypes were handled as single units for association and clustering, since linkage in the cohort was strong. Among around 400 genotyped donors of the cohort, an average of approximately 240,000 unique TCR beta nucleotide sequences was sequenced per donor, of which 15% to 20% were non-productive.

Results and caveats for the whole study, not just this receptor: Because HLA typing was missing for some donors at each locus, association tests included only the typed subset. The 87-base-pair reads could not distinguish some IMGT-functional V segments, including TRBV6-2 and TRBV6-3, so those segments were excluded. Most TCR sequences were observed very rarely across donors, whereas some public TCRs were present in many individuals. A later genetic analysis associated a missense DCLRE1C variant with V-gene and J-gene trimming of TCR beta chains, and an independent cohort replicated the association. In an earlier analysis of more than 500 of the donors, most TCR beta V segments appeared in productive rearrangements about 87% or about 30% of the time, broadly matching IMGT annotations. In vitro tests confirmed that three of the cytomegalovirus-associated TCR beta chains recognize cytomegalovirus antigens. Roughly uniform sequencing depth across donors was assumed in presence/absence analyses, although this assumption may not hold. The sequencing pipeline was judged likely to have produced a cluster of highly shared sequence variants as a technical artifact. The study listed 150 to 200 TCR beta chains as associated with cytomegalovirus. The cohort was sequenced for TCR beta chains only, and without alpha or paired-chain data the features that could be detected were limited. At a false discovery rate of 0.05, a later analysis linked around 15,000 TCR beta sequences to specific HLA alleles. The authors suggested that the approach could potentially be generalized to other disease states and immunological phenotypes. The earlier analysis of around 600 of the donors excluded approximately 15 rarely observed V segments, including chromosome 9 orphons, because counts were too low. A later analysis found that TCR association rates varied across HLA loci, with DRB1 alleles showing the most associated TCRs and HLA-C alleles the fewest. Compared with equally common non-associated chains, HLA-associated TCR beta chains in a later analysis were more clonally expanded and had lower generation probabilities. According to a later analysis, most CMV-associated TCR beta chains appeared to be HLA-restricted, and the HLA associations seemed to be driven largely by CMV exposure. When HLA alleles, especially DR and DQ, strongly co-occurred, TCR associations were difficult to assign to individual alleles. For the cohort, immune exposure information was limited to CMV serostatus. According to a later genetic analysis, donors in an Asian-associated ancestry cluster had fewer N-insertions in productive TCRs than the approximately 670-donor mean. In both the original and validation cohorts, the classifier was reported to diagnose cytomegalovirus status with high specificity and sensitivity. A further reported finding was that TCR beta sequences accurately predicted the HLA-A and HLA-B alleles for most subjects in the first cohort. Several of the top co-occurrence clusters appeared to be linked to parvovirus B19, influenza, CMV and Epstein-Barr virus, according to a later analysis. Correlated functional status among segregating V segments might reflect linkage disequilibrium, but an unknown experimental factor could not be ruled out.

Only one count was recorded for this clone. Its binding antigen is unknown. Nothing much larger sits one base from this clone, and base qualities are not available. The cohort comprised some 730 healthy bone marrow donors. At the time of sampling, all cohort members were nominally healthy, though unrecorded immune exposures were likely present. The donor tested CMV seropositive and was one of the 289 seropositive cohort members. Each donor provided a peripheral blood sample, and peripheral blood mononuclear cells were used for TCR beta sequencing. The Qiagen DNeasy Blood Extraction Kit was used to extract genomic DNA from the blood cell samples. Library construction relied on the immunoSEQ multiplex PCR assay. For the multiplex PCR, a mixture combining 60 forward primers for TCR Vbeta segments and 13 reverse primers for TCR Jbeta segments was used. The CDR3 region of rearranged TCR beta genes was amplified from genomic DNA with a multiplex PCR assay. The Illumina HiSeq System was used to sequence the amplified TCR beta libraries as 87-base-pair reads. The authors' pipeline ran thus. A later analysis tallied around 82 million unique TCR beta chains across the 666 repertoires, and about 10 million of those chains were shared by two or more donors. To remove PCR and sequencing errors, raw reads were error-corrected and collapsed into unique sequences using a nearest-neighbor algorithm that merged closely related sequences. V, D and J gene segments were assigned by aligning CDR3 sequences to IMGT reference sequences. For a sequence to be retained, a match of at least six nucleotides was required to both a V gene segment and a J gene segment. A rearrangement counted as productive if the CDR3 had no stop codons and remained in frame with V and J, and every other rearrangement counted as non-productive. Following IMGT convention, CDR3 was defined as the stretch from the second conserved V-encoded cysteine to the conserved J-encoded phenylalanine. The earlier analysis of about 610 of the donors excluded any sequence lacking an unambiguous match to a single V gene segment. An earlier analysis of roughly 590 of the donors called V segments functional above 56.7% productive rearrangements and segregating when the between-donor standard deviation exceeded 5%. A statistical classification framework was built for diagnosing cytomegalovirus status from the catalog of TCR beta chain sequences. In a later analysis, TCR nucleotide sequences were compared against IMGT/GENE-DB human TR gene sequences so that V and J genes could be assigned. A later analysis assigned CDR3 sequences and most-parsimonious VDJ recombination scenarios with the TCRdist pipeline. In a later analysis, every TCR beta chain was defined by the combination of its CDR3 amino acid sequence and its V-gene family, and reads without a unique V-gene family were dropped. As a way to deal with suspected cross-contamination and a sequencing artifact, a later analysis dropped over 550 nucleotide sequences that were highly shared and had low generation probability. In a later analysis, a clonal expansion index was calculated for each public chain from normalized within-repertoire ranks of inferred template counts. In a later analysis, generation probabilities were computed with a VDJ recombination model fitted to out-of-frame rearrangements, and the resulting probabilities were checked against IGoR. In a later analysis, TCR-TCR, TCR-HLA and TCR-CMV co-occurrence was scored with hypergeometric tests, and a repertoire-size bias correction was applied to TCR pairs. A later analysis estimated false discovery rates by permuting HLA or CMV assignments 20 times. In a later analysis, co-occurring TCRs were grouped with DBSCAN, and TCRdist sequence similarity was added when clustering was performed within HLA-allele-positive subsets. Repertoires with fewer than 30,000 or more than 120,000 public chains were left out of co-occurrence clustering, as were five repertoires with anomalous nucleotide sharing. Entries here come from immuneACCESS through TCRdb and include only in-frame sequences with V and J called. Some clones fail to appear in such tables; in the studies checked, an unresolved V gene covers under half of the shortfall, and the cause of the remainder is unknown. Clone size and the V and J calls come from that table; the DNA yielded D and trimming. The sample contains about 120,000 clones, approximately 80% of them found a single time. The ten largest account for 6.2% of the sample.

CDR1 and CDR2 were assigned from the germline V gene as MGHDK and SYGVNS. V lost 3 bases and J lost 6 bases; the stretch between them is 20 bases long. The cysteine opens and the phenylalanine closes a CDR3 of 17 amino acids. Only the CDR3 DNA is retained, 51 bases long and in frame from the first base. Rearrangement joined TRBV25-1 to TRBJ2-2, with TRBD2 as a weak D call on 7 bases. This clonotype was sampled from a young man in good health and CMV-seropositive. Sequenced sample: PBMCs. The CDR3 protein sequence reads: CASSDPGQGRGAGELFF. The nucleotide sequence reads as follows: TGTGCCAGCAGTGATCCGGGACAAGGACGGGGGGCCGGGGAGCTGTTTTTT.